This T cell receptor beta chain is from a study of T cell responses to AZD1222 COVID-19 vaccine. Notes on the study in general: Of the AZD1222 recipients, only 5 to 7 were seropositive at baseline. Repertoire sampling happened only post peak T cell response.

Clones were sequenced by immunoSEQ multiplex PCR, and TCRdb holds only the in-frame ones, with some missing. There are 90,000 or so clones in the sample; around nine tenths occur only once, and approximately 5% lies in the top ten. On this clone: The antigen is unknown.

From germline, CDR1 is MNHEY and CDR2 SMNVEV (reference sequence). Trimming left V 6 bases short and J 3 bases short, with 14 bases between. This CDR3 spans 14 amino acids. The material was peripheral blood, obtained 28 days after the second AZD1222 dose. This chain connects TRBV27 to TRBJ1-2; D is perhaps TRBD1 (6 bases). This clonotype was sampled from an adult who received the AZD1222 COVID-19 vaccine. CDR3 sequence reads: CASRYRTGYYGYTF. CDR3 DNA sequence: TGTGCCAGCAGATATAGAACAGGGTACTATGGCTACACCTTC.